The 5 T cell receptor beta chains below were found in one sample sequenced in a study of cytomegalovirus exposure and HLA in healthy donors. PCR was performed using 60 Vbeta and 13 Jbeta primers. Clones were read by immunoSEQ multiplex PCR, and TCRdb kept only the in-frame ones, dropping some. The sample yields some 170,000 clones, about 69% seen once. The specimen sequenced was PBMCs. The receptors stem from a male donor in good health and CMV-seronegative.

This clone appeared once. The genes are TRBV2 and TRBJ1-5, with no clear D. This CDR3 comprises 15 residues. Trimming cost V 4 bases and J 4 bases, with 14 bases left between them. Germline values: CDR1 SNHLY, CDR2 FYNNEI. The CDR3 DNA reads TGTGCCAGCAGTGTCAGTCCAGGAATGAATCAGCCCCAGCATTTT. Amino acid sequence: CASSVSPGMNQPQHF.

V usage is TRBV7-9 and J usage is TRBJ1-3; 12 bases fit TRBD1. Germline V CDR1 and CDR2: SEHNR, FQNEAQ (reference sequence). After removal of 3 bases from V and 4 bases from J, the junction contained 4 bases not matched to a gene. CDR3 length: 16 residues. CDR3 sequence reads: CASSLGQGADGNTIYF. The DNA for the CDR3 is TGTGCCAGCAGCTTGGGACAGGGGGCGGACGGAAACACCATATATTTT.

The chain recombines TRBV6-5 with TRBJ2-1, with 8 bases that match TRBD2. CDR3 size: 16 residues. J gave up 7 bases and V 0 bases, and 8 bases lay outside the gene matches. From germline, CDR1 is MNHEY and CDR2 SVGAGI. CDR3 amino acids: CASSYSPSGSGNEQFF. CDR3 DNA sequence: TGTGCCAGCAGTTACTCGCCAAGCGGGAGTGGTAATGAGCAGTTCTTC.

This clone turned up a few times. This sequence joins TRBV2 and TRBJ2-1, with 8 bases aligning to TRBD1. The V segment lost 2 bases and the J segment 1 base; nucleotides outside the gene matches: 1. Germline-derived CDR1 and CDR2 are SNHLY and FYNNEI. This CDR3 region has 15 residues. The CDR3 DNA sequence: TGTGCCAGCAGTGAACACAGGGGGTCCTACAATGAGCAGTTCTTC. The encoded protein is CASSEHRGSYNEQFF.

The V call is TRBV9, the J call TRBJ2-7; 10 bases are shared with TRBD2. J was trimmed by 4 bases and V by 0 bases; bases with no gene match: 4. The CDR3 has 15 residues. Germline lookup yields CDR1 SGDLS and CDR2 YYNGEE. CDR3 sequence reads: CASSVAPAGGYEQYF. The CDR3 region has the DNA TGTGCCAGCAGCGTAGCTCCAGCGGGAGGGTACGAGCAGTACTTC. The variable domain in full, completed from reference TRBV9 and TRBJ2-7, reads DSGVTQTPKHLITATGQRVTLRCSPRSGDLSVYWYQQSLDQGLQFLIQYYNGEERAKGNILERFSAQQFPDLHSELNLSSLELGDSALYFCASSVAPAGGYEQYFGPGTRLTVT.